This T cell receptor (beta chain) was captured in a study of blood T cell repertoires in COVID-19. Cohort assignment relied on participant-reported clinical history. Germline V gene lookup returns CDR1 LGHNA and CDR2 YNFKEQ. The CDR3 loop spans 16 amino acids. The J segment lost 4 bases and the V segment lost 3 bases, leaving 8 bases of the junction unmatched. Sequencing was performed with immunoSEQ multiplex PCR; in TCRdb, only in-frame clones are kept and a portion is missing. This table holds about 260,000 clones, about 87% found once. The sample taken for sequencing was PBMCs or T cells enriched from blood (not recorded which). V usage is TRBV4-2 and J usage is TRBJ2-3, with 9 bases matching TRBD2. The clonotype was recovered from a woman aged 40 to 50 who had been exposed to COVID-19. CDR3 sequence: CASSQEAGGYPDTQYF. In nucleotides, the CDR3 is TGTGCCAGCAGCCAGGAGGCGGGGGGGTATCCAGATACGCAGTATTTT.